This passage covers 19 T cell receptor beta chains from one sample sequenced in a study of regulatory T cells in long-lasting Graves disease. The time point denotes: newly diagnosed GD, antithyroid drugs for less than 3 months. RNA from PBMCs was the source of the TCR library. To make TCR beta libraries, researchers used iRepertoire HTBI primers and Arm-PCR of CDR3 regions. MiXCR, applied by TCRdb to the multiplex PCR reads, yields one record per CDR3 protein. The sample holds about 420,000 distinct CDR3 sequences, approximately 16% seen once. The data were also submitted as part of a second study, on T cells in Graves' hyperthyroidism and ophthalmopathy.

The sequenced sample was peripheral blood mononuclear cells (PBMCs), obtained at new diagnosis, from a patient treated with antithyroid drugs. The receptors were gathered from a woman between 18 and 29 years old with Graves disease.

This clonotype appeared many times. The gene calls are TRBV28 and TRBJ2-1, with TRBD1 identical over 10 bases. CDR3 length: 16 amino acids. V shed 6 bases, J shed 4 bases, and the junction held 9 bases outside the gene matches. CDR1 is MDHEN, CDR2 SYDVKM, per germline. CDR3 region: CASRLPGQGRYNEQFF. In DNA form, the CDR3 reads TGTGCCAGCAGGCTCCCGGGACAGGGGAGGTACAATGAGCAGTTCTTC.

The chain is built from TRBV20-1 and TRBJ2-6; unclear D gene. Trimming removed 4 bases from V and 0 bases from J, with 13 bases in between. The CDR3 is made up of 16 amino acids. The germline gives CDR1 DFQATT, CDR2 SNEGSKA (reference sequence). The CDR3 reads CSATSVAGSGANVLTF. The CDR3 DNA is TGCAGTGCTACGTCAGTGGCCGGCTCTGGGGCCAACGTCCTGACTTTC.

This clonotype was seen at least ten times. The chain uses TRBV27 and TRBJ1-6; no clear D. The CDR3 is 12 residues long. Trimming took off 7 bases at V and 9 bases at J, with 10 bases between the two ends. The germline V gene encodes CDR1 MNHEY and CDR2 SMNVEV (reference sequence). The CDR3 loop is CASTAEGSPLHF. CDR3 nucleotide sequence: TGTGCCAGCACAGCCGAGGGTTCACCCCTCCACTTT.

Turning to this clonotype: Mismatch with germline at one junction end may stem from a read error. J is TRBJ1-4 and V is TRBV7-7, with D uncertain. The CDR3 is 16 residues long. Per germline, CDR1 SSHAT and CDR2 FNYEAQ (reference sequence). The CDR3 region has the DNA TGTGCTAGCAGCTTAGACTACAGAGCAACTAATGAAAAACTGTTTTTT. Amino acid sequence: CASSLDYRATNEKLFF. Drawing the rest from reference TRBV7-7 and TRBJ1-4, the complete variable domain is GAGVSQSPRYKVTKRGQDVTLRCDPISSHATLYWYQQALGQGPEFLTYFNYEAQPDKSGLPSDRFSAERPEGSISTLTIQRTEQRDSAMYRCASSLDYRATNEKLFFGSGTQLSVL.

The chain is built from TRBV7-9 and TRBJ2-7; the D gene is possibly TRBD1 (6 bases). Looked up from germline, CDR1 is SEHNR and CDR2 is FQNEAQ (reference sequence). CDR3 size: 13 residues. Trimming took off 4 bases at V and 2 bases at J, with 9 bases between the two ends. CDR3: CASSSQGTYEQYF. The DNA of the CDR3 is TGTGCCAGCAGCTCCCAGGGGACCTACGAGCAGTACTTC.

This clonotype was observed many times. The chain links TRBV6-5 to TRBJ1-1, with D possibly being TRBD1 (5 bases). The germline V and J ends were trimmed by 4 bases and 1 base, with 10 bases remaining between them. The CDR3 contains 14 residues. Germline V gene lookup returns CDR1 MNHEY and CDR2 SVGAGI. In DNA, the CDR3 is TGTGCCAGCAGTTCAACTGGGACGAACACTGAAGCTTTCTTT. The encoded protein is CASSSTGTNTEAFF.

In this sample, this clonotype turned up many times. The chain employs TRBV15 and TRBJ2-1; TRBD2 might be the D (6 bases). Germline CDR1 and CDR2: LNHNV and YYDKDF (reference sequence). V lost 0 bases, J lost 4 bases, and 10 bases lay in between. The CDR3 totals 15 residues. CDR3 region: CATSRDGGSYNEQFF. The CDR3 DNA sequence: TGTGCCACCAGCAGAGATGGAGGGAGTTACAATGAGCAGTTCTTC.

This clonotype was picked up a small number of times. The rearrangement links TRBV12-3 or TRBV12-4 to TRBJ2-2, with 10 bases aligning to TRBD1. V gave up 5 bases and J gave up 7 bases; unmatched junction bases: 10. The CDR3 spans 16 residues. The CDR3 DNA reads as TGTGCCAGCAGTAACGGGACAGGGGTATTCAGCGGGGAGCTGTTTTTT. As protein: CASSNGTGVFSGELFF.

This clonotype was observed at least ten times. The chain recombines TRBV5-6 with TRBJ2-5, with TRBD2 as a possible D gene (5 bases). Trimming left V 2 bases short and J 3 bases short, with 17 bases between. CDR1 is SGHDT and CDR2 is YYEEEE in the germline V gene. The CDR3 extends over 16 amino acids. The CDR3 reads CASSFLTGTVEETQYF. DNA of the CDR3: TGTGCCAGCAGCTTTCTCACGGGAACGGTGGAAGAGACCCAGTACTTC.

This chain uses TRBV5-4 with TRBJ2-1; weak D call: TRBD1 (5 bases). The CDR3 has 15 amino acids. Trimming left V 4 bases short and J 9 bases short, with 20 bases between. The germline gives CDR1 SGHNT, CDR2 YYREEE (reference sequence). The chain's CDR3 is CASSRLGQGVAEQFF. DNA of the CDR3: TGTGCCAGCAGCAGGCTCGGACAAGGGGTGGCTGAGCAGTTCTTC.

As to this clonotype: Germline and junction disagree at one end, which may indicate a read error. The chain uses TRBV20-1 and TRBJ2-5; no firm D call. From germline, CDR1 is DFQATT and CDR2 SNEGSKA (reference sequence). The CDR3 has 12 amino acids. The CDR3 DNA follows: TGCAGTGCTAGCCGGTCCCAAGAGACCCAGCACTTC. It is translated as CSASRSQETQHF.

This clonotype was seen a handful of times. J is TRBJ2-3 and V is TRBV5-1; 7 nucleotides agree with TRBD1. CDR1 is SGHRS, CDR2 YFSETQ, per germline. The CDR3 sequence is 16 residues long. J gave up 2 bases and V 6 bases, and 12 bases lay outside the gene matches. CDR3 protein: CASINRPGTVTDTQYF. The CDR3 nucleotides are TGCGCCAGCATTAACCGGCCGGGGACAGTCACAGATACGCAGTATTTT.

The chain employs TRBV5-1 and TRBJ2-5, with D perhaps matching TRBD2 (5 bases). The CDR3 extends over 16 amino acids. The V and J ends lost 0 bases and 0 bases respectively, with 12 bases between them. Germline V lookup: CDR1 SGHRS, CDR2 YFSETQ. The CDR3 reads CASSLAAAVNQETQYF. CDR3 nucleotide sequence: TGCGCCAGCAGCTTGGCCGCAGCGGTGAACCAAGAGACCCAGTACTTC.

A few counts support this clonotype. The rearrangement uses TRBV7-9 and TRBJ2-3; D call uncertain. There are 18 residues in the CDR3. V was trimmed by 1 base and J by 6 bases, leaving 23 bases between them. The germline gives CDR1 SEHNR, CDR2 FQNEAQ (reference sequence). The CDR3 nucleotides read TGTGCCAGCAGCTTAGGTCGGTACGCAAAATCTTCCGCGGATACGCAGTATTTT. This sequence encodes CASSLGRYAKSSADTQYF.

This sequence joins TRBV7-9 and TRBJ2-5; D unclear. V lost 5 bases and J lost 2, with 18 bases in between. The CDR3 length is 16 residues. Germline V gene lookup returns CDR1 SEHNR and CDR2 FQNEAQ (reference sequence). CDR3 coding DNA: TGTGCCAGCAGCCCGACGTACAGAACAAGGCAAGAGACCCAGTACTTC. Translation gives CASSPTYRTRQETQYF.

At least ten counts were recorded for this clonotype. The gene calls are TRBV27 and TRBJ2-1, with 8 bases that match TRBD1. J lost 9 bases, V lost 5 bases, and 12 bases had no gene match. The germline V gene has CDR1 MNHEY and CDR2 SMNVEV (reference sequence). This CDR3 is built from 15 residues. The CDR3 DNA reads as TGTGCCAGCAGTCTAACCTGGACAGGGCAGGGTGAGCAGTTCTTC. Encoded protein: CASSLTWTGQGEQFF.

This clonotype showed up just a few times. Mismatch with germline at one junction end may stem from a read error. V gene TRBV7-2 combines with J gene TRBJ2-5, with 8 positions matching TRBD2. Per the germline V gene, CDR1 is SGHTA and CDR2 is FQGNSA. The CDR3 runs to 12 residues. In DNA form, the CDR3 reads TGTGCCAGCAGCGAATCGGGAGGGCGCTTTGCCTTC. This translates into CASSESGGRFAF.

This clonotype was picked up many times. As DNA, the CDR3 is TGCAGTGCTCCCCCGACTAGCGGGAGAATGGATGAGCAGTTCTTC. This sequence encodes CSAPPTSGRMDEQFF. This chain uses TRBV20-1 with TRBJ2-1; 12 bases fit TRBD2. The CDR3 extends over 15 amino acids. With 5 bases clipped from V and 8 bases from J, the junction kept 10 bases outside the gene matches. CDR1 DFQATT and CDR2 SNEGSKA come from the germline V gene (reference sequence).

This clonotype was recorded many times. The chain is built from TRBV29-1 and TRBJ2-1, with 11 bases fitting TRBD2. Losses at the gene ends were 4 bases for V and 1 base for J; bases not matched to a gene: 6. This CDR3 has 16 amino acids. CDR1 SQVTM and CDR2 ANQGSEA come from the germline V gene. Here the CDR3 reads CSVVRTSGGSYNEQFF. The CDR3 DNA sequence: TGCAGCGTTGTACGTACTAGCGGGGGTTCCTACAATGAGCAGTTCTTC.